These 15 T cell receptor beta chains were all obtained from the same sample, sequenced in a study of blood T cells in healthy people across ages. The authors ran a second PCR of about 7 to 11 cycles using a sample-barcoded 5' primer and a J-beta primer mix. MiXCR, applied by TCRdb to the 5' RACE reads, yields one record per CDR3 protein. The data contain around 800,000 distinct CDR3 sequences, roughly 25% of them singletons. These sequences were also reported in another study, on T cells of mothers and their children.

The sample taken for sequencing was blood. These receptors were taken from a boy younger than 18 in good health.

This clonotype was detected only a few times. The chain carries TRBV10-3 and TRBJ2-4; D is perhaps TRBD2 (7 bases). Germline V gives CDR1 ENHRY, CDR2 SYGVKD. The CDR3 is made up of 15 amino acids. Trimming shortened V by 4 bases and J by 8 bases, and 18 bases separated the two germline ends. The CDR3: CAISGGGEVLDIQYF. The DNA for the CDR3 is TGTGCCATCAGTGGGGGGGGCGAAGTCTTGGACATTCAGTACTTC.

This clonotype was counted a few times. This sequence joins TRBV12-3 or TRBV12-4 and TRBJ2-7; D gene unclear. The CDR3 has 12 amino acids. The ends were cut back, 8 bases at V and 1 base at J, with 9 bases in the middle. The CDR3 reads CASGHGSYEQYF. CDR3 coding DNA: TGTGCCAGCGGCCATGGATCCTACGAGCAGTACTTC.

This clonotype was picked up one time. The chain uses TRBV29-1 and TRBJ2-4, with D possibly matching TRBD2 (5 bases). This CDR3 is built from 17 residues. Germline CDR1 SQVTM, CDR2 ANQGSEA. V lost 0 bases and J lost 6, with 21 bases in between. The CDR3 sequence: CSVEDIGGGRVGNIQYF. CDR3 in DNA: TGCAGCGTTGAAGATATCGGAGGAGGAAGGGTCGGAAACATTCAGTACTTC.

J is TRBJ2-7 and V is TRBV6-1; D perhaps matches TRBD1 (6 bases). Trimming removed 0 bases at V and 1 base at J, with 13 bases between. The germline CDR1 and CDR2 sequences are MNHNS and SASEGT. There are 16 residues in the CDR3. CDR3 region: CASSEARQAPSYEQYF. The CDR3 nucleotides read TGTGCCAGCAGTGAAGCGCGACAGGCCCCTTCCTACGAGCAGTACTTC.

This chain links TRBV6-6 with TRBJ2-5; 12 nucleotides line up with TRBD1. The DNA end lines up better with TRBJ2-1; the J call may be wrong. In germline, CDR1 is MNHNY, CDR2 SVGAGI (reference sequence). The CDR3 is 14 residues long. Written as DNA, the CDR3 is TGTGCCAGCAGTGCCGGGACAGGGGGCAAAGAGCAGTTCTTC. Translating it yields CASSAGTGGKEQFF.

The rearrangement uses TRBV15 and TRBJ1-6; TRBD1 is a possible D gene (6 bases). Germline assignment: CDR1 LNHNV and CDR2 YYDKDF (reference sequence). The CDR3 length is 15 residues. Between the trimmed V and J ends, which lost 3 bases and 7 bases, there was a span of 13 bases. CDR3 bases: TGTGCCACCAGCAGCAGGGGCGCAAGCAATTCACCCCTCCACTTT. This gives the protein CATSSRGASNSPLHF.

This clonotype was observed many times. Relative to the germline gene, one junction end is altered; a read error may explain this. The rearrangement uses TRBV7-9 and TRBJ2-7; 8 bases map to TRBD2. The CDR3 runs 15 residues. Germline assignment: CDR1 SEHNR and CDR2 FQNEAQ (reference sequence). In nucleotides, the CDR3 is TGCGCCAGCAGCTTGACAGCGGGGGCCTCCTACGAGCAGTACTTC. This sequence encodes CASSLTAGASYEQYF. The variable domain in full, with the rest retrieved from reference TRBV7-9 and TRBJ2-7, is DTGVSQNPRHKITKRGQNVTFRCDPISEHNRLYWYRQTLGQGPEFLTYFQNEAQLEKSRLLSDRFSAERPKGSFSTLEIQRTEQGDSAMYLCASSLTAGASYEQYFGPGTRLTVT.

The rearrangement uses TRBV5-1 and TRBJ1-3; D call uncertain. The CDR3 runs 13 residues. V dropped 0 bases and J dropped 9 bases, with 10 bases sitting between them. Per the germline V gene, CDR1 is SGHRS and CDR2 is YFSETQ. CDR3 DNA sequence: TGCGCCAGCAGCTTGGCGGGCGTAGGCACCATATATTTT. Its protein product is CASSLAGVGTIYF. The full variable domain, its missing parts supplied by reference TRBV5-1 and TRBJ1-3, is KAGVTQTPRYLIKTRGQQVTLSCSPISGHRSVSWYQQTPGQGLQFLFEYFSETQRNKGNFPGRFSGRQFSNSRSEMNVSTLELGDSALYLCASSLAGVGTIYFGEGSWLTVV.

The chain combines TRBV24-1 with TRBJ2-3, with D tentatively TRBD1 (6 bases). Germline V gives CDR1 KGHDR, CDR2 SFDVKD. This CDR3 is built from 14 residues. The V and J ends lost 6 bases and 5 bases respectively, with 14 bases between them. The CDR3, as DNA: TGTGCCACCAGTCAAAAAACAGGGAGAGATACGCAGTATTTT. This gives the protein CATSQKTGRDTQYF.

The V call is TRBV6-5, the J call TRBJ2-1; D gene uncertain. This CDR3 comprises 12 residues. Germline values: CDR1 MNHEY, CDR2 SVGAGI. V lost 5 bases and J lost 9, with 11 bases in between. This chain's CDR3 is CASSTPRGEQFF. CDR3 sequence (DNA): TGTGCCAGCAGTACCCCTCGTGGTGAGCAGTTCTTC.

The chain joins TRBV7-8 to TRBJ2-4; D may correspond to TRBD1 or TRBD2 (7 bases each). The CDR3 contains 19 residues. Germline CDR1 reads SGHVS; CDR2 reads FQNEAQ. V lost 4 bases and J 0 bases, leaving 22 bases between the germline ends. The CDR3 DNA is TGTGCCAGCAGCTCTAGCAGGGGGGGCTCTCCCAAAGCCAAAAACATTCAGTACTTC. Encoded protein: CASSSSRGGSPKAKNIQYF.

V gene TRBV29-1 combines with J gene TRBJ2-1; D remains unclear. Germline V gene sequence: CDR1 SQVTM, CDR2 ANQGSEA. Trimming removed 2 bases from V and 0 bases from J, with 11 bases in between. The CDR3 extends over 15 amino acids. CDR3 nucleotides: TGCAGCGTTGAACCACACCAATACTCCTACAATGAGCAGTTCTTC. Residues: CSVEPHQYSYNEQFF.

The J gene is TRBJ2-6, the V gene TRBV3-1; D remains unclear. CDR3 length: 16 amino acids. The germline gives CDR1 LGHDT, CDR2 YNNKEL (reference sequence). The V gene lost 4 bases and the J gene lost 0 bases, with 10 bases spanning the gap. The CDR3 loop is CASSRSFFSGANVLTF. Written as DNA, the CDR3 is TGTGCCAGCAGCCGTTCTTTCTTCTCTGGGGCCAACGTCCTGACTTTC. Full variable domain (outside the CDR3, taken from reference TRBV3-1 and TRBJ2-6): DTAVSQTPKYLVTQMGNDKSIKCEQNLGHDTMYWYKQDSKKFLKIMFSYNNKELIINETVPNRFSPKSPDKAHLNLHINSLELGDSAVYFCASSRSFFSGANVLTFGAGSRLTVL.

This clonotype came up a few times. The CDR3 sequence is CASSRDSGTDLYEQYF. As DNA, the CDR3 is TGTGCCAGCAGCCGAGACTCCGGGACGGACCTCTACGAGCAGTACTTC. This chain joins TRBV14 and TRBJ2-5; perhaps D is TRBD1 or TRBD2 (5 bases each). TRBJ2-7 explains the end of the DNA better; the J call may be wrong. Germline CDR1 and CDR2: SGHDN and FVKESK. The CDR3 is made up of 16 amino acids.

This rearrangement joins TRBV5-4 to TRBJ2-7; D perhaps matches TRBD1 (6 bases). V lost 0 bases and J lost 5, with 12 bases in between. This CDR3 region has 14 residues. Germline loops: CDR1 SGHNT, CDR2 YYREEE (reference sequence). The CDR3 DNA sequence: TGTGCCAGCAGCTTGGATTCACAGGGTCACGAGCAGTACTTC. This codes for CASSLDSQGHEQYF.